These T cell receptor beta chains were read from a single sample in a study of cytomegalovirus exposure and HLA in healthy donors. Using immunoSEQ multiplex PCR, the repertoire was profiled, and TCRdb retains in-frame clones only, with some absent. The table shows 190,000 or so clones, with 82% occurring only once. Input material: PBMCs. Source of these receptors: a woman in her forties or fifties in good health and CMV-seropositive. Each CDR3 is given without its conserved first and last residue. Fields, in order: D gene, J gene, clone size, V gene, CDR3 protein. A D gene is named only where the DNA matches it firmly. Not every row has a clone size; where given, it reads once, few, many or a size class.

TRBD1 TRBJ2-7 - TRBV27 ASSILPLQGAEQY
TRBD1 TRBJ1-2 - TRBV7-9 ASSPETTGVSGYT
- TRBJ1-2 - TRBV13 ASSLAGGLGYGYT
TRBD1 TRBJ2-7 - TRBV6-4 ASSDSVDRDNEQY
- TRBJ1-1 - TRBV5-5 ASSSEANTEAF
- TRBJ2-3 - TRBV28 ASSFRAAPNTDTQY
- TRBJ1-6 - TRBV6-5 ASSYSTGRVFSPLH
- TRBJ2-5 - TRBV5-1 ASSSGTPGGQETQY
- TRBJ2-1 - TRBV28 ASGGGRRLEQF
- TRBJ2-7 - TRBV5-6 ASSTGVSYEQY
- TRBJ1-3 few TRBV28 ASSFTGPGNTIY
TRBD2 TRBJ2-7 - TRBV30 AWRLAGGPYEQY
- TRBJ2-7 few TRBV4-1 ASSPKPYRVSYEQY
TRBD2 TRBJ2-3 - TRBV9 ASSVRAGGPSSTDTQY
TRBD2 TRBJ2-1 - TRBV19 ASELAGGWNEQF
TRBD2 TRBJ2-1 - TRBV11-3 ASSPSGRGYNEQF
TRBD1 TRBJ2-5 - TRBV6-5 ASSLQGANGETQY
- TRBJ2-3 - TRBV19 ASSSRGRSTDTQY
- TRBJ1-2 - TRBV7-9 SSSLTQGNYGYT
- TRBJ2-1 - TRBV13 ASRYMKRKSSYNEQF
- TRBJ1-2 once TRBV28 ASSPQGGLDYGYT
- TRBJ2-3 - TRBV7-7 ASRPWRGSTDTQY
- TRBJ1-3 - TRBV14 ASSQYQGLSSGNTIY
- TRBJ2-5 - TRBV18 ASSLGQTRGETQY
- TRBJ2-3 - TRBV28 ASSRPGDTQY
- TRBJ1-2 - TRBV10-2 ASSEESSWYGYT
- TRBJ1-3 - TRBV7-9 ASSPSFSGNTIY
TRBD1 TRBJ2-5 - TRBV5-8 ASNLQGEQETQY
- TRBJ1-1 - TRBV29-1 SVEGPLNTEAF
- TRBJ1-4 - TRBV7-6 ASSRTPTGDEKLF